Each of the 21 T cell receptor beta chains below was sequenced from the same sample in a study of control samples from healthy donors and cancer patients. Method: immunoSEQ multiplex PCR; TCRdb's copy keeps in-frame clones and lacks some. The profile shows approximately 60,000 clones, around 93% of them singletons. What was sequenced was PBMCs. The receptors come from a man between 25 and 39 years old with colorectal cancer.

This chain links TRBV10-1 with TRBJ2-3; D assignment may be TRBD1 or TRBD2 (5 bases each). CDR1 and CDR2 from the germline V gene are WNHNN and SYGVQD (reference sequence). The CDR3 totals 16 residues. V lost 0 bases and J lost 4, with 14 bases in between. CDR3 DNA sequence: TGCGCCAGCAGTGAGTCCGGTCCCGAGGGGTCAGATACGCAGTATTTT. This encodes CASSESGPEGSDTQYF.

The rearrangement uses TRBV24-1 and TRBJ2-5; 8 nucleotides align to TRBD1. Germline trimming cut 4 bases from V and 3 bases from J; bases unmatched to any gene: 3. Germline V lookup: CDR1 KGHDR, CDR2 SFDVKD. This CDR3 contains 14 residues. The CDR3 sequence is CATSDLTGEETQYF. The CDR3, as DNA: TGTGCCACCAGTGACTTGACAGGGGAAGAGACCCAGTACTTC.

V and J are TRBV12-3 or TRBV12-4 and TRBJ2-1; D is possibly TRBD1 or TRBD2 (6 bases each). V was trimmed by 8 bases and J by 8 bases, leaving 16 bases between them. This CDR3 contains 13 residues. CDR3 coding DNA: TGTGCCAGCTTGGAGGGGGGTCGGGATGAGCAGTTCTTC. This codes for CASLEGGRDEQFF.

V usage is TRBV7-9 and J usage is TRBJ1-4, with TRBD1 identical over 7 bases. The CDR3 has 14 residues. Germline assignment: CDR1 SEHNR and CDR2 FQNEAQ (reference sequence). Germline trimming cut 5 bases from V and 9 bases from J; bases unmatched to any gene: 9. In nucleotides, the CDR3 is TGTGCCAGCAGCCCTCCGGGACAGTCGAAAAAACTGTTTTTT. As protein: CASSPPGQSKKLFF.

J is TRBJ1-1 and V is TRBV7-8, with no clear D. This CDR3 has 13 residues. Per the germline V gene, CDR1 is SGHVS and CDR2 is FQNEAQ. Trimming removed 5 bases from V and 3 bases from J, with 10 bases in between. CDR3 DNA sequence: TGTGCCAGCAGCGCCAAATTGGACACTGAAGCTTTCTTT. Protein: CASSAKLDTEAFF.

The V call is TRBV5-4, the J call TRBJ2-2; unclear D gene. Trimming pared 0 bases from V and 3 bases from J, leaving 9 bases between. There are 15 residues in the CDR3. Germline-derived CDR1 and CDR2 are SGHNT and YYREEE (reference sequence). This CDR3 reads CASSLGRSDTGELFF. CDR3 in DNA: TGTGCCAGCAGCTTGGGTCGCTCGGACACCGGGGAGCTGTTTTTT.

The chain employs TRBV6-1 and TRBJ1-6, with D possibly TRBD1 on 6 matching bases. Looked up from germline, CDR1 is MNHNS and CDR2 is SASEGT. Deletions cut 0 bases from V and 10 bases from J, with 16 bases between. This CDR3 has 16 amino acids. This CDR3 reads CASSEAPRGGGSPLHF. The CDR3 region has the DNA TGTGCCAGCAGTGAAGCCCCCCGGGGAGGGGGATCACCCCTCCACTTT.

J is TRBJ2-7 and V is TRBV6-2 or TRBV6-3; unclear D gene. The CDR3 has 13 amino acids. The germline V and J ends were trimmed by 4 bases and 1 base, with 8 bases remaining between them. The V gene's germline CDR1 is MNHEY and CDR2 SVGEGT. CDR3 coding DNA: TGTGCCAGCAGTTGGGCCAGATCCTACGAGCAGTACGTC. This gives the protein CASSWARSYEQYV.

The V gene is TRBV7-9, the J gene TRBJ1-1; D call uncertain. The CDR3 is 13 residues long. V was shortened by 1 base and J by 12 bases, with 15 bases between the two germline ends. Germline loops: CDR1 SEHNR, CDR2 FQNEAQ (reference sequence). This CDR3 is CASSLGVRTHTFF. The CDR3 nucleotides are TGTGCCAGCAGCTTAGGGGTACGGACCCACACTTTCTTT.

This clone showed up just once. The chain couples TRBV5-6 to TRBJ1-2; TRBD1 aligns across 7 bases. Germline lookup yields CDR1 SGHDT and CDR2 YYEEEE. Trimming took 3 bases from V and 6 from J; bases not matched to a gene: 14. This CDR3 contains 16 residues. As DNA, the CDR3 is TGTGCCAGCAGCTCGGCCCGGACAGGAGGGACAAATGGCTACACCTTC. This codes for CASSSARTGGTNGYTF.

This chain uses TRBV7-9 with TRBJ2-5, with D possibly being TRBD1 (5 bases). The CDR3 sequence is 14 residues long. V was trimmed by 4 bases and J by 4 bases, leaving 13 bases between them. Looked up from germline, CDR1 is SEHNR and CDR2 is FQNEAQ (reference sequence). The chain's CDR3 is CASSSHTGRETQYF. In DNA, the CDR3 is TGTGCCAGCAGCTCTCACACAGGTCGAGAGACCCAGTACTTC.

The V and J genes are TRBV6-6 and TRBJ1-1; D gene unclear. CDR3 size: 12 residues. V shed 0 bases and J shed 4 bases, with 3 bases lying between them. Germline V CDR1 and CDR2: MNHNY, SVGAGI (reference sequence). CDR3 sequence (DNA): TGTGCCAGCAGTTACTCGTCCACTGAAGCTTTCTTT. Its protein product is CASSYSSTEAFF.

This rearrangement joins TRBV6-5 to TRBJ1-2; TRBD1 matches 7 bases. The CDR3 runs to 15 residues. CDR1 and CDR2 from the germline V gene are MNHEY and SVGAGI. The V gene end was trimmed by 4 bases and the J gene end by 3 bases; junction bases not matched to a gene: 8. This CDR3 reads CASSSYPGTDYGYTF. The CDR3 DNA reads TGTGCCAGCAGTTCTTACCCCGGGACAGACTATGGCTACACCTTC.

This clone appeared once. The chain links TRBV10-2 to TRBJ1-1; D unresolved. CDR1 and CDR2 from the germline V gene are WSHSY and SAAADI. CDR3 length: 15 amino acids. V was pared by 1 base and J by 3 bases, with 12 bases between. The CDR3 DNA sequence: TGCGCCAGCAGTGAGTATCGAGGACGGGACACTGAAGCTTTCTTT. It yields the protein CASSEYRGRDTEAFF.

This clone was recorded only once. The rearrangement links TRBV5-5 to TRBJ1-5, with D uncertain. This CDR3 has 15 residues. CDR1 is SGHKS and CDR2 is YYEKEE in the germline V gene (reference sequence). Trimming removed 2 bases at V and 2 bases at J, with 11 bases between. CDR3 coding DNA: TGTGCCAGCAGCTTTCTAGGTCGCGGCAATCAGCCCCAGCATTTT. It is translated as CASSFLGRGNQPQHF.

This chain links TRBV6-2 or TRBV6-3 with TRBJ2-2; the D is unclear. The V gene lost 2 bases and the J gene lost 7 bases, with 8 bases spanning the gap. The CDR3 loop spans 13 amino acids. Germline V gene lookup returns CDR1 MNHEY and CDR2 SVGEGT. The CDR3, as DNA: TGTGCCAGCAGTTACAGAGATGGCGGGGAGCTGTTTTTT. Translating gives CASSYRDGGELFF.

This clone came up once. The chain couples TRBV19 to TRBJ1-2; 7 nucleotides line up with TRBD1. Trimming removed 4 bases from V and 2 bases from J; junction bases left unmatched: 7. The germline CDR1 and CDR2 sequences are LNHDA and SQIVND (reference sequence). The CDR3 sequence is 15 residues long. The CDR3 DNA sequence: TGTGCCAGTAGTACTCACCCGGACAGGAACTATGGCTACACCTTC. This translates into CASSTHPDRNYGYTF.

The V call is TRBV6-7, the J call TRBJ2-6, with D uncertain. Being an ORF, TRBV6-7 has a function that is uncertain. The V and J ends lost 2 bases and 5 bases respectively, with 19 bases between them. There are 18 residues in the CDR3. The CDR3 here is CASSYPPQCLWRANVLTF. The CDR3, as DNA: TGTGCCAGCAGTTACCCGCCACAGTGTCTCTGGAGGGCCAACGTCCTGACTTTC.

V gene TRBV9 combines with J gene TRBJ1-4, with a possible D match to TRBD1 (5 bases). Germline CDR1 SGDLS, CDR2 YYNGEE. V gave up 2 bases and J gave up 7 bases, with 12 bases separating them. The CDR3 sequence is 14 residues long. The CDR3 loop is CASSVRGIGEKLFF. As DNA, the CDR3 is TGTGCCAGCAGCGTCCGGGGGATAGGTGAAAAACTGTTTTTT.

The rearrangement joins TRBV5-1 to TRBJ2-2; unclear D gene. V shed 0 bases and J shed 0 bases, with 9 bases lying between them. The length of the CDR3 is 16 residues. Germline CDR1 and CDR2: SGHRS and YFSETQ. The CDR3 DNA sequence: TGCGCCAGCAGCTTGGAATCCCTCGCGAACACCGGGGAGCTGTTTTTT. Encoded protein: CASSLESLANTGELFF. Using reference TRBV5-1 and TRBJ2-2 for the parts outside the CDR3, the full variable domain is KAGVTQTPRYLIKTRGQQVTLSCSPISGHRSVSWYQQTPGQGLQFLFEYFSETQRNKGNFPGRFSGRQFSNSRSEMNVSTLELGDSALYLCASSLESLANTGELFFGEGSRLTVL.

V gene TRBV4-1 combines with J gene TRBJ2-4, with 13 positions matching TRBD2. The CDR3 is 19 residues long. Germline loops: CDR1 MGHRA, CDR2 YSYEKL. The ends lost 1 base at V and 0 bases at J; junction bases unmatched: 6. This CDR3 reads CASSQATSGGALAKNIQYF. For the CDR3, the DNA is TGCGCCAGCAGCCAAGCAACTAGCGGGGGGGCCCTAGCCAAAAACATTCAGTACTTC.